Below are 9 T cell receptor beta chains sequenced from a single sample in a study of blood T cell repertoires in COVID-19. The protocol was immunoSEQ multiplex PCR, while the TCRdb copy is restricted to in-frame clones and leaves out a portion. The repertoire includes some 170,000 clones, about three quarters of them detected once, and 7% to 9% sits in the top ten. The sequenced material came from peripheral blood. These receptors all come from a man between 60 and 75 years old with acute or convalescent COVID-19.

This clone was seen once. This rearrangement joins TRBV19 to TRBJ2-2; D is perhaps TRBD1 (5 bases). Trimming left V 5 bases short and J 1 base short, with 8 bases between. CDR1 LNHDA and CDR2 SQIVND come from the germline V gene (reference sequence). This CDR3 has 14 amino acids. Here the CDR3 reads CASSGAQNTGELFF. As DNA, the CDR3 is TGTGCCAGTAGTGGGGCACAGAACACCGGGGAGCTGTTTTTT. Complete variable domain (other parts from reference TRBV19 and TRBJ2-2): DGGITQSPKYLFRKEGQNVTLSCEQNLNHDAMYWYRQDPGQGLRLIYYSQIVNDFQKGDIAEGYSVSREKKESFPLTVTSAQKNPTAFYLCASSGAQNTGELFFGEGSRLTVL.

CDR3: CASSDWQIDGYTF. Here the CDR3 DNA reads TGTGCCAGCAGTGACTGGCAGATTGATGGCTACACCTTC. V usage is TRBV2 and J usage is TRBJ1-2; D gene ambiguous. This CDR3 is built from 13 residues. Germline CDR1 and CDR2: SNHLY and FYNNEI. V was shortened by 3 bases and J by 6 bases, with 11 bases between the two germline ends.

This rearrangement joins TRBV2 to TRBJ2-7; weak D call: TRBD2 (5 bases). Germline V gene lookup returns CDR1 SNHLY and CDR2 FYNNEI. The CDR3 consists of 13 residues. Trimming left V 6 bases short and J 2 bases short, with 11 bases between. The CDR3, as DNA: TGTGCCAGCAGCCCCGGGATTGCCTACGAGCAGTACTTC. It codes for CASSPGIAYEQYF. Full variable domain (outside the CDR3, taken from reference TRBV2 and TRBJ2-7): EPEVTQTPSHQVTQMGQEVILRCVPISNHLYFYWYRQILGQKVEFLVSFYNNEISEKSEIFDDQFSVERPDGSNFTLKIRSTKLEDSAMYFCASSPGIAYEQYFGPGTRLTVT.

The gene calls are TRBV18 and TRBJ2-6; 7 bases are shared with TRBD1. The ends lost 1 base at V and 3 bases at J; junction bases unmatched: 9. Germline assignment: CDR1 KGHSH and CDR2 LQKENI. This CDR3 is built from 18 residues. CDR3 DNA: TGTGCCAGCTCACCACTTACTGTGACAGGGTTTGGGGCCAACGTCCTGACTTTC. Its translation: CASSPLTVTGFGANVLTF. The full variable domain, its missing parts supplied by reference TRBV18 and TRBJ2-6, is NAGVMQNPRHLVRRRGQEARLRCSPMKGHSHVYWYRQLPEEGLKFMVYLQKENIIDESGMPKERFSAEFPKEGPSILRIQQVVRGDSAAYFCASSPLTVTGFGANVLTFGAGSRLTVL.

This rearrangement joins TRBV5-4 to TRBJ2-3; 12 bases match TRBD2. Per germline, CDR1 SGHNT and CDR2 YYREEE (reference sequence). CDR3 length: 16 amino acids. The J segment lost 2 bases and the V segment lost 4 bases, leaving 5 bases of the junction unmatched. The CDR3 nucleotides read TGTGCCAGCAGCCAGGGACTAGCGGGCTTCACAGATACGCAGTATTTT. Its translation: CASSQGLAGFTDTQYF.

The rearrangement links TRBV19 to TRBJ2-1, with 8 bases aligning to TRBD2. CDR3 length: 15 amino acids. From germline, CDR1 is LNHDA and CDR2 SQIVND (reference sequence). The ends lost 3 bases at V and 5 bases at J; junction bases unmatched: 6. CDR3 nucleotide sequence: TGTGCCAGTAGTATCCAAGCGGGGGTACACAATGAGCAGTTCTTC. Translated: CASSIQAGVHNEQFF.

V is TRBV4-1 and J is TRBJ1-2; no clear D. This CDR3 is built from 13 residues. Per the germline V gene, CDR1 is MGHRA and CDR2 is YSYEKL. The ends were cut back, 3 bases at V and 5 bases at J, with 10 bases in the middle. As DNA, the CDR3 is TGCGCCAGCAGCCAGGGGTCGGGGTATGGCTACACCTTC. Residues: CASSQGSGYGYTF.

This chain links TRBV27 with TRBJ1-2; 7 bases line up with TRBD1. Trimming took 2 bases from V and 0 from J; bases not matched to a gene: 6. Germline V gives CDR1 MNHEY, CDR2 SMNVEV (reference sequence). This CDR3 is built from 16 residues. CDR3 protein: CASSLTGAPTNYGYTF. In DNA, the CDR3 is TGTGCCAGCAGTTTAACAGGGGCTCCTACTAACTATGGCTACACCTTC.

V usage is TRBV21-1 and J usage is TRBJ1-1. TRBV21-1 is a pseudogene segment. The CDR3 has 18 amino acids. The CDR3 spells CASSKEGWQLEGLGEAFF. For the CDR3, the DNA is TGTGCCAGCAGCAAAGAGGGTTGGCAGTTGGAGGGTCTCGGTGAAGCTTTCTTT.